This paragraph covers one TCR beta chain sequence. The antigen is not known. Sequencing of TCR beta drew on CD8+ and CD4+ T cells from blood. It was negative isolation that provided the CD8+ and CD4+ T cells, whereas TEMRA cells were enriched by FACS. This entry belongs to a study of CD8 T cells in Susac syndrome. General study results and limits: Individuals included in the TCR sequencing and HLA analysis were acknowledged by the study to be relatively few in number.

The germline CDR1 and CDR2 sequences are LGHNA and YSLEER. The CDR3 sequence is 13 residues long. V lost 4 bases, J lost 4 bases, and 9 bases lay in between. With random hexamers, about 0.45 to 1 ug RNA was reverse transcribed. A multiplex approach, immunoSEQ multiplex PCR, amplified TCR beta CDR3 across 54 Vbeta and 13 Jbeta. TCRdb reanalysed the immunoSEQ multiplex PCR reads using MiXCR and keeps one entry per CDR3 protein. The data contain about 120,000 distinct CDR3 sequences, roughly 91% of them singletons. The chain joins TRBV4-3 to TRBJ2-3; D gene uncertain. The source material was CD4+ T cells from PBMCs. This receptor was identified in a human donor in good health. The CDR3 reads CASSPRTPDTQYF. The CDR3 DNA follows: TGCGCCAGCAGCCCTCGGACCCCAGATACGCAGTATTTT.